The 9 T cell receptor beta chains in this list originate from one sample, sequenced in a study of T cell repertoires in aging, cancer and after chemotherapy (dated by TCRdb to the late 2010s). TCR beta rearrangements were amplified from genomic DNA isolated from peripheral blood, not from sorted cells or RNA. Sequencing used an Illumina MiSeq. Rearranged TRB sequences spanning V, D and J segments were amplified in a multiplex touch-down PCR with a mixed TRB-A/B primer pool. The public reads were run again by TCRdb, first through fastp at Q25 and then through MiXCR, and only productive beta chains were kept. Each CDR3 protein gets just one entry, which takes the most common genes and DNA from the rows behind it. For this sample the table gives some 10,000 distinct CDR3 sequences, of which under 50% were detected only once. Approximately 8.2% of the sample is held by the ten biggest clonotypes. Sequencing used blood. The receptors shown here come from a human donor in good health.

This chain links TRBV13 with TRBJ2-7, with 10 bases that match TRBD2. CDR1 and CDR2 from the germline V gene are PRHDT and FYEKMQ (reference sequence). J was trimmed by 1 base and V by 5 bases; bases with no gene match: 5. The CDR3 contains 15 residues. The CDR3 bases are TGTGCCAGCAGCAACACTAGCGGGGATTCCTACGAGCAGTACTTC. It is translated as CASSNTSGDSYEQYF.

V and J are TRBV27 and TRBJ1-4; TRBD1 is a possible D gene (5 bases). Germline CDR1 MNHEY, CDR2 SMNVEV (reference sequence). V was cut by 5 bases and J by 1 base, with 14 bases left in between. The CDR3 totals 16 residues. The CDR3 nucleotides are TGTGCCAGCAGTCTAACGGGACTTTTAACTAATGAAAAACTGTTTTTT. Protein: CASSLTGLLTNEKLFF. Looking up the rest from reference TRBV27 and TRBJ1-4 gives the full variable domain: EAQVTQNPRYLITVTGKKLTVTCSQNMNHEYMSWYRQDPGLGLRQIYYSMNVEVTDKGDVPEGYKVSRKEKRNFPLILESPSPNQTSLYFCASSLTGLLTNEKLFFGSGTQLSVL.

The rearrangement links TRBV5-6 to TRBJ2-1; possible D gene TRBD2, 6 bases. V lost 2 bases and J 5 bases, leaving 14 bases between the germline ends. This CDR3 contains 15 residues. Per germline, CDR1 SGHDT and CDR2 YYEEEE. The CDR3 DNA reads TGTGCCAGCAGCTTCAAGGCTAGCGCGCACAATGAGCAGTTCTTC. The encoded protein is CASSFKASAHNEQFF.

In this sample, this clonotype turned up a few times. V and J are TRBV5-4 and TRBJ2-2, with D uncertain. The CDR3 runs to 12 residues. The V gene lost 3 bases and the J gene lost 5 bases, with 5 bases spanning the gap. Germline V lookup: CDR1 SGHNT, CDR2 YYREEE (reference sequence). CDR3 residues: CASSWSTGELFF. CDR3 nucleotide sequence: TGTGCCAGCAGCTGGAGTACCGGGGAGCTGTTTTTT.

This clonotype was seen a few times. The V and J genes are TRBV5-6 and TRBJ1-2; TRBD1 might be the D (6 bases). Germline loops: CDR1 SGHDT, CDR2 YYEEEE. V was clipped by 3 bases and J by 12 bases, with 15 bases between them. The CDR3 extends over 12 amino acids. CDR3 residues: CASSSRTARHTF. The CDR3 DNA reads TGTGCCAGCAGCTCTCGGACAGCTCGACACACCTTC.

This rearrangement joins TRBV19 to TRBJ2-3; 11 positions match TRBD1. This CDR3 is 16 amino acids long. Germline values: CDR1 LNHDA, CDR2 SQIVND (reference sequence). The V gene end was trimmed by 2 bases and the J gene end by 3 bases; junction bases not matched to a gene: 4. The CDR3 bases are TGTGCCAGTAGTATACCCGGGACAGGGGGGACAGATACGCAGTATTTT. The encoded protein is CASSIPGTGGTDTQYF.

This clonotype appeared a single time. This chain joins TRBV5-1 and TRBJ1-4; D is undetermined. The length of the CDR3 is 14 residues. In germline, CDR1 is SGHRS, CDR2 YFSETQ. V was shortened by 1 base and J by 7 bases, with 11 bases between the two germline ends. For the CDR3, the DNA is TGCGCCAGCAGCTTGCCGGGGTCAGGTGAAAAACTGTTTTTT. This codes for CASSLPGSGEKLFF.

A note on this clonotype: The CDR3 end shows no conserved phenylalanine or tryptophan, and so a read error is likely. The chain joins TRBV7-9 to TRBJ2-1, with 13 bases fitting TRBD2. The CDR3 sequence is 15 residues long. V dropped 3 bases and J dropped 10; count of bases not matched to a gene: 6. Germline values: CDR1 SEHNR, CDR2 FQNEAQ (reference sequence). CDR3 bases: TGTGCCAGCAGCTTGTTACTAGCGGGAGGGGACGAGCAGTTCCTC. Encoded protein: CASSLLLAGGDEQFL.

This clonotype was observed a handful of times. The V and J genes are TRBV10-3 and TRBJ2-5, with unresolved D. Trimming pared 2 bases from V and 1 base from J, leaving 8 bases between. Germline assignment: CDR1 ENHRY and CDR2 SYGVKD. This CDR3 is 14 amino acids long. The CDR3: CAISEPTLQETQYF. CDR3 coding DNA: TGTGCCATCAGTGAGCCGACACTCCAAGAGACCCAGTACTTC.